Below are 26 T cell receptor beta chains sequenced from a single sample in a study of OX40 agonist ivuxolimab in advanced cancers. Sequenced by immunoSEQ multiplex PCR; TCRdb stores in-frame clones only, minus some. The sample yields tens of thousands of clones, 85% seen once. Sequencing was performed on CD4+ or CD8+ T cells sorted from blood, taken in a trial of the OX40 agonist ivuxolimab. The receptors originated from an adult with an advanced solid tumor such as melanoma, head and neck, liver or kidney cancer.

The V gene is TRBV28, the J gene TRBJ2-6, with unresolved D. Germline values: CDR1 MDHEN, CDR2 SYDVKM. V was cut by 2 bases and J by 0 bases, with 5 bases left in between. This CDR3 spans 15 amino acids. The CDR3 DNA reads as TGTGCCAGCAGTTTACGCCTCTCTGGGGCCAACGTCCTGACTTTC. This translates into CASSLRLSGANVLTF. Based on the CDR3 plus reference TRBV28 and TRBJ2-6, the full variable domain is DVKVTQSSRYLVKRTGEKVFLECVQDMDHENMFWYRQDPGLGLRLIYFSYDVKMKEKGDIPEGYSVSREKKERFSLILESASTNQTSMYLCASSLRLSGANVLTFGAGSRLTVL.

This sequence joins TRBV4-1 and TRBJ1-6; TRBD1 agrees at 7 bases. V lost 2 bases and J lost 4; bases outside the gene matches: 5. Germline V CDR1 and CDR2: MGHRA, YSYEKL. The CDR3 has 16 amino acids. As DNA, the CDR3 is TGCGCCAGCAGCCAATCCGGGACAGCATATAATTCACCCCTCCACTTT. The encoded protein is CASSQSGTAYNSPLHF.

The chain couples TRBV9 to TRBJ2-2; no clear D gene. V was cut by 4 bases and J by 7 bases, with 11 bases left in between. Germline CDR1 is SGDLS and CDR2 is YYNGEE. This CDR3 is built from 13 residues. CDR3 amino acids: CASSLVLFGELFF. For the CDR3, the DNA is TGTGCCAGCAGCCTCGTCCTCTTCGGGGAGCTGTTTTTT.

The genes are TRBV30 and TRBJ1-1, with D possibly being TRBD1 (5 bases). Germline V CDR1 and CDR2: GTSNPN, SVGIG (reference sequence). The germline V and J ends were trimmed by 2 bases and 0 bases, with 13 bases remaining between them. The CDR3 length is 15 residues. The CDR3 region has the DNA TGTGCCTGGAGTCGGGGGGGAGGGCTGAACACTGAAGCTTTCTTT. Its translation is CAWSRGGGLNTEAFF.

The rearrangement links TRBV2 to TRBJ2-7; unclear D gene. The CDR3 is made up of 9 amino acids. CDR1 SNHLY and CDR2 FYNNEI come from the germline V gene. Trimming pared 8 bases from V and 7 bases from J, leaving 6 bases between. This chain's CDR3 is CASDVEQYV. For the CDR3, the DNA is TGTGCCAGCGATGTTGAGCAGTACGTC.

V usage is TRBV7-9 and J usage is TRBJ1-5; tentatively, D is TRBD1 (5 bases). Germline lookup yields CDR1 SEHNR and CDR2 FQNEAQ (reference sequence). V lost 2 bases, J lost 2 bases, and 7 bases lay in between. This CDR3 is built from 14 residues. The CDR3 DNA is TGTGCCAGCAGCTTAACGGGGGGCAATCAGCCCCAGCATTTT. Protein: CASSLTGGNQPQHF.

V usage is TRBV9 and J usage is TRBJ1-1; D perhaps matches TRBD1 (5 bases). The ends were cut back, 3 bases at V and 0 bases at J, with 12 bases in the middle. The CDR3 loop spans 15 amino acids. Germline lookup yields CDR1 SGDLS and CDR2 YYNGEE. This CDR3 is CASSAGWGMNTEAFF. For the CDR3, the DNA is TGTGCCAGCAGCGCCGGGTGGGGGATGAACACTGAAGCTTTCTTT.

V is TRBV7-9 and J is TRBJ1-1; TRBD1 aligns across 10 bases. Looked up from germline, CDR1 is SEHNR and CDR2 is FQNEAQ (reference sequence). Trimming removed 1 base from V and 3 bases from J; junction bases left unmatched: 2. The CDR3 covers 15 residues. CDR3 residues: CASSLGDRGDTEAFF. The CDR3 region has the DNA TGTGCCAGCAGCTTAGGGGACAGGGGAGACACTGAAGCTTTCTTT.

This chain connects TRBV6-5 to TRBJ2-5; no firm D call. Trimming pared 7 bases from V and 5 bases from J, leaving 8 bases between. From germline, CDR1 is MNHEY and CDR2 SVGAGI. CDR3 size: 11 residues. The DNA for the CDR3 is TGTGCCAGCAAAGTTTTCGAGACCCAGTACTTC. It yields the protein CASKVFETQYF.

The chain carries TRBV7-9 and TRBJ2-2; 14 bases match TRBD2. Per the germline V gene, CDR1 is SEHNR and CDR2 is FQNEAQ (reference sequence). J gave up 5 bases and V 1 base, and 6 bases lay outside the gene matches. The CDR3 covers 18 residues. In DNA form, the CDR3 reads TGTGCCAGCAGCTTAGAGGGGGGACTAGCGGGAGAAACCGGGGAGCTGTTTTTT. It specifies CASSLEGGLAGETGELFF.

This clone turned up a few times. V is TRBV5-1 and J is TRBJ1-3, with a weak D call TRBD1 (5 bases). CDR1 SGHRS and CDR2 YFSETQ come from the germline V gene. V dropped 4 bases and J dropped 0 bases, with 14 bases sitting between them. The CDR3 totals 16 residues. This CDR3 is CASSGGSGVSGNTIYF. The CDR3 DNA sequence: TGCGCCAGCAGCGGGGGGTCGGGAGTCTCTGGAAACACCATATATTTT.

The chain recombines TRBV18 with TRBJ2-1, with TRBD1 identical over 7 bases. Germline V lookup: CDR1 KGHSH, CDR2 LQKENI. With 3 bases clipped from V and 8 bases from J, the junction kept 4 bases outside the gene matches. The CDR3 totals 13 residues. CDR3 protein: CASSPTGLDEQFF. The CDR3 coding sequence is TGTGCCAGCTCACCGACAGGGCTAGATGAGCAGTTCTTC.

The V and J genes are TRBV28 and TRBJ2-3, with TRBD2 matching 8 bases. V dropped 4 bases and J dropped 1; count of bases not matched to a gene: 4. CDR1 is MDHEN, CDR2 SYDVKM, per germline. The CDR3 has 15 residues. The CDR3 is CASSWGAGGTDTQYF. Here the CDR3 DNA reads TGTGCCAGCAGTTGGGGAGCGGGGGGCACAGATACGCAGTATTTT.

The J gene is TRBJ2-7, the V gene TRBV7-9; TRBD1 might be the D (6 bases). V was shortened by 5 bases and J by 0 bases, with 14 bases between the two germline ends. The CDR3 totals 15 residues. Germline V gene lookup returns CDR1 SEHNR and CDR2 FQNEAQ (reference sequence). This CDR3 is CASSARTDISYEQYF. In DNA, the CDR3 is TGTGCCAGCAGCGCCCGGACAGACATCTCCTACGAGCAGTACTTC.

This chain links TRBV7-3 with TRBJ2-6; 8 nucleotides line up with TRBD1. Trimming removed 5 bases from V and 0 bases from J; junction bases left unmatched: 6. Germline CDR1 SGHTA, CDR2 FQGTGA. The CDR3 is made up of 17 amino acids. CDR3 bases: TGTGCCAGCAGCCCACGGACAGGGCTCTCTGGGGCCAACGTCCTGACTTTC. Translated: CASSPRTGLSGANVLTF.

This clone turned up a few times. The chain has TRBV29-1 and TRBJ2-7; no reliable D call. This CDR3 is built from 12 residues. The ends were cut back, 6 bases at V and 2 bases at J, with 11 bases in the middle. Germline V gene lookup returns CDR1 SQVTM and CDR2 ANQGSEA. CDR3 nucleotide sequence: TGCAGCGTCGCAGCCGGCCCCTACGAGCAGTACTTC. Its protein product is CSVAAGPYEQYF.

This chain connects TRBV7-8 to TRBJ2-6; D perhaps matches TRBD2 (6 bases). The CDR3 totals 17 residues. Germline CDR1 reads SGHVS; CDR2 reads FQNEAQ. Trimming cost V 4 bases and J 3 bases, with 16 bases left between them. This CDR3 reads CASSSRENSLGANVLTF. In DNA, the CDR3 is TGTGCCAGCAGCTCCCGGGAGAATTCACTTGGGGCCAACGTCCTGACTTTC.

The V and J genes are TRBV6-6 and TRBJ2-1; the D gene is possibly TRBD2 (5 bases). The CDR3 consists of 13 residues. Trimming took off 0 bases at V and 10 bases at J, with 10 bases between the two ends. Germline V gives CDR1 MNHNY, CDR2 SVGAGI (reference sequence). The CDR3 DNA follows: TGTGCCAGCAGTTACTCGGTGACTAACGAGCAGTTCTTC. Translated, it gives CASSYSVTNEQFF.

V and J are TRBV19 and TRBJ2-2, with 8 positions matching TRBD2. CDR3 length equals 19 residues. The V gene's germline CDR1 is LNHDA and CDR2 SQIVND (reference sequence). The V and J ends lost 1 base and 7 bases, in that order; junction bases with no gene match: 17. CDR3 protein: CASSIGPWWAGGFDGELFF. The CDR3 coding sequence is TGTGCCAGTAGTATAGGCCCTTGGTGGGCGGGGGGCTTCGACGGGGAGCTGTTTTTT. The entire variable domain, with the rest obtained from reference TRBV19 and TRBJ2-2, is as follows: DGGITQSPKYLFRKEGQNVTLSCEQNLNHDAMYWYRQDPGQGLRLIYYSQIVNDFQKGDIAEGYSVSREKKESFPLTVTSAQKNPTAFYLCASSIGPWWAGGFDGELFFGEGSRLTVL.

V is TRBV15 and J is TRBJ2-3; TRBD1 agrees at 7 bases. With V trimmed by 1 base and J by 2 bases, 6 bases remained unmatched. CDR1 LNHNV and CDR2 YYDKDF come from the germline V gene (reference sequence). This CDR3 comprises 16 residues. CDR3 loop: CATSRGRDSLTDTQYF. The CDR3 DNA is TGTGCCACCAGCAGAGGTCGGGACAGCCTCACAGATACGCAGTATTTT.

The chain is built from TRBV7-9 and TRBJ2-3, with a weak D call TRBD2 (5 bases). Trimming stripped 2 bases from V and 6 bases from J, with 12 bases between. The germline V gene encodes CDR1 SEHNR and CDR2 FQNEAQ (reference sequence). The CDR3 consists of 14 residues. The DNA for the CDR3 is TGTGCCAGCAGCTTAAAGGGTGGGAGTGATACGCAGTATTTT. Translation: CASSLKGGSDTQYF.

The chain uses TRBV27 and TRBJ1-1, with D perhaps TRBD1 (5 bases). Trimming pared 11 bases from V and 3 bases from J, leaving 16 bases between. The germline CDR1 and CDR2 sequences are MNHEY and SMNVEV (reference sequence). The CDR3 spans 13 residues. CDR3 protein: CAASGGSDTEAFF. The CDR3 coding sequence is TGTGCCGCGTCGGGGGGAAGTGACACTGAAGCTTTCTTT.

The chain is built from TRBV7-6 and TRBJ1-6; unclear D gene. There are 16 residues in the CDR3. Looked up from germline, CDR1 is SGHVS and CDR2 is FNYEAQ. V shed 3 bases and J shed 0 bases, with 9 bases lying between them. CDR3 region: CASSFGRSSYNSPLHF. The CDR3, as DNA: TGTGCCAGCAGCTTCGGACGGAGCTCCTATAATTCACCCCTCCACTTT.

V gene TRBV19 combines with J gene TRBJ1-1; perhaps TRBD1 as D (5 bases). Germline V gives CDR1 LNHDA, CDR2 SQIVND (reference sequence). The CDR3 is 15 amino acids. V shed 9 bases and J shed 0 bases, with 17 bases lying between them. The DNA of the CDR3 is TGTGCCAGCCTCCCAGGGAACTTCATGAACACTGAAGCTTTCTTT. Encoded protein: CASLPGNFMNTEAFF.

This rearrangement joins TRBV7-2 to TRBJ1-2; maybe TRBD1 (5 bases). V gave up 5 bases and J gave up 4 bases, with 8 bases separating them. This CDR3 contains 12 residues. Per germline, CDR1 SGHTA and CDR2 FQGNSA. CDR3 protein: CASSAGPYGYTF. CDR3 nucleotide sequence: TGTGCCAGCAGCGCAGGGCCCTATGGCTACACCTTC.

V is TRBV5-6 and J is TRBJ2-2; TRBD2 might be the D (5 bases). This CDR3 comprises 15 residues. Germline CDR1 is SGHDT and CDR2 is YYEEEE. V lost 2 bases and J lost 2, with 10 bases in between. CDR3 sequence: CASSLWLANTGELFF. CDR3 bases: TGTGCCAGCAGCTTATGGCTAGCTAACACCGGGGAGCTGTTTTTT.